This T cell receptor beta chain was recorded in a study of blood T cell repertoires in COVID-19. About the study: Samples representing acute and convalescent COVID-19 were sourced from the United States, Italy and Spain. T cells, B-cell-depleted T cells, or PBMCs supplied cDNA or gDNA.

The V end lost 5 bases, the J end lost 7 bases, and 18 bases lay between the germline ends. The CDR3 totals 16 residues. Germline loops: CDR1 SGHAT, CDR2 FQNNGV. In the study's own analysis: Estimates of nucleated cell counts were drawn from the amplification of reference gene primers. Using immunoSEQ multiplex PCR, the repertoire was profiled, and TCRdb retains in-frame clones only, with some absent. V, J and clone size are those of that table, while D and trimming were read from the DNA. Here the sample spans about 40,000 clones, around 84% being singletons. The gene calls are TRBV11-2 and TRBJ1-6, with D possibly matching TRBD1 (6 bases). The clonotype comes from a man aged 45-60 years with active or convalescent COVID-19. Source material: peripheral blood. CDR3 loop: CASSASTTGTNSPLHF. The CDR3 coding sequence is TGTGCCAGCAGCGCTAGTACTACAGGGACCAATTCACCCCTCCACTTT. Based on the CDR3 plus reference TRBV11-2 and TRBJ1-6, the full variable domain is EAGVAQSPRYKIIEKRQSVAFWCNPISGHATLYWYQQILGQGPKLLIQFQNNGVVDDSQLPKDRFSAERLKGVDSTLKIQPAKLEDSAVYLCASSASTTGTNSPLHFGNGTRLTVT.